This T cell receptor (beta chain) is drawn from a study of beta chain features in type 1 diabetes. CD45RO/CCR7/CD25/CD127/CD95/CD27 separated CD4+ naive, central memory, regulatory and stem cell-like memory cells by sorting. Note on this clone: Its antigen is as yet unknown.

General observations from the study: HLA influence on TCRB rearrangement stayed unresolved here.

Investigators reverse transcribed all isolated RNA, so they sequenced expressed TCRB transcripts. The method was immunoSEQ multiplex PCR; TCRdb's version includes in-frame clones alone and lacks a portion of them. The table includes under 450,000 clones, more than 13% detected once. From germline, CDR1 is GTSNPN and CDR2 SVGIG (reference sequence). The CDR3 has 15 residues. V dropped 4 bases and J dropped 1 base, with 15 bases sitting between them. This chain connects TRBV30 to TRBJ2-3; D call uncertain. Material: naive CD4+ T cells from blood. The sequence was obtained from a woman between 18 and 29 years old in good health. The CDR3 loop reads CAWIPGSLGTDTQYF. The CDR3 DNA reads TGTGCCTGGATTCCCGGGTCTCTGGGCACAGATACGCAGTATTTT.